This paragraph covers one TCR beta chain sequence. The sample belongs to a study of blood T cell repertoires in COVID-19. Looking at the study overall: Two negative PCRs, clearance, or symptom resolution characterized the recovered Cohort 3 donors. PBMCs, B-cell-depleted T cells, or T cells were the source of the cDNA or gDNA that made up the material.

Authors' methods: Reference gene primer amplification gave estimated nucleated cell counts. Profiling relied on immunoSEQ multiplex PCR, and the TCRdb table lists in-frame clones only, not all of them. V and J calls and clone size follow that table, whereas D and trimming were derived from the DNA. In the table there are fewer than 150,000 clones, roughly 84% of which are singletons. CDR1 and CDR2 (germline): SGDLS, YYNGEE. The CDR3 spans 15 residues. V was shortened by 0 bases and J by 5 bases, with 9 bases between the two germline ends. Participants' own reports of clinical history determined their cohort assignment.

V and J are TRBV9 and TRBJ1-6; unclear D gene. The sequence was obtained from a man aged 50 to 60 in a cohort exposed to, infected with or recovered from COVID-19 (not recorded which). The sequenced sample consisted of PBMCs or T cells enriched from blood (not recorded which). CDR3 nucleotides: TGTGCCAGCAGCGTAGGAAACAGTCATAATTCACCCCTCCACTTT. Amino acid sequence: CASSVGNSHNSPLHF. Variable domain in full (rest from reference TRBV9 and TRBJ1-6): DSGVTQTPKHLITATGQRVTLRCSPRSGDLSVYWYQQSLDQGLQFLIQYYNGEERAKGNILERFSAQQFPDLHSELNLSSLELGDSALYFCASSVGNSHNSPLHFGNGTRLTVT.